This T cell receptor beta chain stems from a study of T cell responses to AZD1222 COVID-19 vaccine. The CDR3 has 12 residues. V gave up 0 bases and J gave up 8 bases, with 7 bases separating them. Using immunoSEQ multiplex PCR, the repertoire was profiled, and TCRdb retains in-frame clones only, with some absent. The sample contains about 140,000 clones, more than 85% of which appear only once. The J gene is TRBJ1-2, the V gene TRBV12-3 or TRBV12-4; the D is unclear. The receptor's source is an adult in good health. The sequences come from peripheral blood, collected on day 0 of AZD1222 vaccination. CDR3 sequence (DNA): TGTGCCAGCAGTTTAGCGCCCGGAGGCTACACCTTC. Its protein is CASSLAPGGYTF.